This passage covers 27 T cell receptor beta chains from one sample sequenced in a study of spatial heterogeneity in lung cancer. Their specific antigens are unknown. Sample time point: sample taken at primary tumor resection. One entry per CDR3 protein, called by TCRdb with MiXCR from the 5' RACE reads. Seen here are fewer than 15,000 distinct CDR3 sequences, around 3.2% observed once, and the top ten hold about a sixth. Study-wide points: Tumors with more nonsynonymous mutations had more expanded intratumoral alpha and beta TCRs.

The sample here was lung tumor tissue, taken at surgery. These receptors originate from a male donor with early-stage non-small cell lung cancer.

There are many counts of this clonotype. The J gene is TRBJ2-7, the V gene TRBV7-9; D may match TRBD1 or TRBD2 (6 bases each). Per germline, CDR1 SEHNR and CDR2 FQNEAQ (reference sequence). V was shortened by 5 bases and J by 5 bases, with 22 bases between the two germline ends. CDR3 size: 16 residues. The CDR3 DNA reads TGTGCCAGCAGCCCCCGGGGGCACCAAACCATCCACGAGCAGTACTTC. Protein sequence: CASSPRGHQTIHEQYF.

In its sample, this clonotype was seen many times. The V gene is TRBV24-1, the J gene TRBJ2-5; perhaps TRBD2 as D (5 bases). Germline-derived CDR1 and CDR2 are KGHDR and SFDVKD. The CDR3 loop spans 19 amino acids. V lost 0 bases and J 1 base, leaving 20 bases between the germline ends. As DNA, the CDR3 is TGTGCCACCAGTGATTTGCCCGGAATGGCGATCGGACTCCAAGAGACCCAGTACTTC. It codes for CATSDLPGMAIGLQETQYF.

This clonotype has ten or more counts. J is TRBJ2-5 and V is TRBV18; D could derive from TRBD1 or TRBD2 (5 bases each). Germline CDR1 is KGHSH and CDR2 is LQKENI. V was cut by 5 bases and J by 1 base, with 17 bases left in between. There are 16 residues in the CDR3. This CDR3 reads CASSDWGGQGQETQYF. CDR3 in DNA: TGTGCCAGCTCAGATTGGGGCGGGCAAGGCCAAGAGACCCAGTACTTC.

This clonotype was picked up many times. J is TRBJ1-3 and V is TRBV20-1; 7 bases line up with TRBD1. V dropped 0 bases and J dropped 3; count of bases not matched to a gene: 5. CDR3 length equals 15 residues. Germline loops: CDR1 DFQATT, CDR2 SNEGSKA (reference sequence). The CDR3 DNA reads TGCAGTGCTAGAGAGACCCAGGGGGATGGAAACACCATATATTTT. Its translation is CSARETQGDGNTIYF.

Ten or more counts support this clonotype. V and J are TRBV20-1 and TRBJ2-4; D not certain. This CDR3 region has 15 residues. Germline V gene lookup returns CDR1 DFQATT and CDR2 SNEGSKA (reference sequence). Between the trimmed V and J ends, which lost 1 base and 0 bases, there was a span of 10 bases. The CDR3 spells CSARAITLAKNIQYF. The CDR3 DNA is TGCAGTGCTAGAGCAATCACTCTAGCCAAAAACATTCAGTACTTC.

This clonotype was seen a handful of times. The chain's CDR3 is CSATPHVSSGNTIYF. The CDR3 DNA follows: TGCAGTGCAACCCCCCATGTGTCCTCTGGAAACACCATATATTTT. This chain uses TRBV20-1 with TRBJ1-3; D is unresolved. V was clipped by 6 bases and J by 0 bases, with 15 bases between them. Germline V gene sequence: CDR1 DFQATT, CDR2 SNEGSKA (reference sequence). The CDR3 length is 15 residues.

This clonotype has a count of ten or more. The chain joins TRBV12-3 or TRBV12-4 to TRBJ2-1; possible D gene TRBD1, 5 bases. The CDR3 loop spans 12 amino acids. Trimming took off 0 bases at V and 11 bases at J, with 8 bases between the two ends. The CDR3 nucleotides read TGTGCCAGCAGTTTAGCTGGGGCTAAGCAGTTCTTC. Translation gives CASSLAGAKQFF.

The genes are TRBV19 and TRBJ2-7, with a tentative D call TRBD2 (5 bases). CDR1 is LNHDA and CDR2 is SQIVND in the germline V gene (reference sequence). The CDR3 has 14 residues. Trimming removed 5 bases from V and 6 bases from J, with 17 bases in between. The CDR3 reads CASSRGLTLGEQYF. In DNA, the CDR3 is TGTGCCAGTAGTCGCGGACTGACCCTAGGCGAGCAGTACTTC.

This clonotype was seen only once. The V call is TRBV14, the J call TRBJ1-2; D might be TRBD1 (5 bases). This CDR3 contains 15 residues. Trimming cost V 2 bases and J 4 bases, with 14 bases left between them. CDR1 and CDR2 from the germline V gene are SGHDN and FVKESK. CDR3 nucleotides: TGTGCCAGCAGCCAAATTGACGGGAGGGGCTATGGCTACACCTTC. Translation gives CASSQIDGRGYGYTF. The full variable domain, its missing parts supplied by reference TRBV14 and TRBJ1-2, is EAGVTQFPSHSVIEKGQTVTLRCDPISGHDNLYWYRRVMGKEIKFLLHFVKESKQDESGMPNNRFLAERTGGTYSTLKVQPAELEDSGVYFCASSQIDGRGYGYTFGSGTRLTVV.

This clonotype was seen a handful of times. V gene TRBV11-3 combines with J gene TRBJ2-7; D may correspond to TRBD1 or TRBD2 (5 bases each). V lost 2 bases to trimming and J lost 0 bases, with 14 bases between them. The CDR3 totals 16 residues. Germline V lookup: CDR1 SGHNT, CDR2 YENEEA. Here the CDR3 reads CASSLRVGTVSYEQYF. CDR3 in DNA: TGTGCCAGCAGCTTAAGGGTCGGGACGGTCTCCTACGAGCAGTACTTC.

This clonotype was recorded many times. The chain joins TRBV6-1 to TRBJ1-2; TRBD1 might be the D (5 bases). The CDR3 consists of 16 residues. V was cut by 7 bases and J by 2 bases, with 20 bases left in between. Germline V CDR1 and CDR2: MNHNS, SASEGT. CDR3 protein: CASKVTAGVANYGYTF. The CDR3 DNA sequence: TGTGCCAGCAAGGTGACAGCGGGGGTAGCAAACTATGGCTACACCTTC.

There are many counts of this clonotype. V usage is TRBV28 and J usage is TRBJ2-3; no reliable D call. The CDR3 sequence is 9 residues long. V lost 7 bases, J lost 4 bases, and 0 bases lay in between. Germline V gene data show CDR1 as MDHEN and CDR2 as SYDVKM. This CDR3 reads CASTDTQYF. DNA of the CDR3: TGTGCCAGCACAGATACGCAGTATTTT.

This clonotype was recorded at least ten times. A much larger clone lies a single base off, so this may be a read error. The rearrangement links TRBV5-1 to TRBJ1-6; D not certain. The CDR3 extends over 15 amino acids. Per germline, CDR1 SGHRS and CDR2 YFSETQ. This CDR3 is CASSLGLGDNSPLNF. The CDR3 nucleotides read TGCGCCAGCAGCTTAGGTTTAGGTGATAATTCACCCCTCAACTTT.

This clonotype appeared many times. V is TRBV25-1 and J is TRBJ2-5; D is uncertain. Per the germline V gene, CDR1 is MGHDK and CDR2 is SYGVNS. Trimming pared 1 base from V and 7 bases from J, leaving 4 bases between. The CDR3 is 11 amino acids. CDR3 loop: CASSEWGTQYF. As DNA, the CDR3 is TGTGCCAGCAGTGAATGGGGGACCCAGTACTTC.

This clonotype was recorded many times. The rearrangement joins TRBV18 to TRBJ2-1, with D maybe TRBD1 (6 bases). V shed 3 bases and J shed 9 bases, with 9 bases lying between them. CDR1 KGHSH and CDR2 LQKENI come from the germline V gene. The CDR3 extends over 12 amino acids. DNA of the CDR3: TGTGCCAGCTCACCGACAGGAGGTGAGCAGTTCTTC. Its translation: CASSPTGGEQFF.

By share, this clonotype counts as medium-sized (0.01 to 0.1%). The rearrangement uses TRBV7-2 and TRBJ2-3, with 7 bases lining up with TRBD1. The J segment lost 1 base and the V segment lost 2 bases, leaving 6 bases of the junction unmatched. This CDR3 has 16 amino acids. The germline V gene has CDR1 SGHTA and CDR2 FQGNSA. The CDR3: CASSLLRGQGTDTQYF. The DNA for the CDR3 is TGTGCCAGCAGCTTACTTAGGGGGCAGGGCACAGATACGCAGTATTTT.

This clonotype ranks as medium-sized. The chain employs TRBV10-3 and TRBJ1-1, with D perhaps TRBD1 (5 bases). The V and J ends lost 8 bases and 3 bases respectively, with 16 bases between them. Germline CDR1 is ENHRY and CDR2 is SYGVKD. The CDR3 runs to 14 residues. In DNA, the CDR3 is TGTGCCATCTCGGATGGGGGTCAGTACACTGAAGCTTTCTTT. Protein: CAISDGGQYTEAFF.

This clonotype rates as large. The chain combines TRBV4-1 with TRBJ2-3; TRBD2 matches at 9 bases. V shed 1 base, J shed 6 bases, and the junction held 2 bases outside the gene matches. Germline V gene data show CDR1 as MGHRA and CDR2 as YSYEKL. The CDR3 has 14 amino acids. The CDR3 DNA sequence: TGCGCCAGCAGCCAAGGGACTAGCGAGGATACGCAGTATTTT. Translating it yields CASSQGTSEDTQYF.

This clonotype was seen many times. The V and J genes are TRBV10-2 and TRBJ2-1; D might be TRBD2 (5 bases). V lost 0 bases, J lost 8 bases, and 17 bases lay in between. The CDR3 totals 16 residues. Germline V gives CDR1 WSHSY, CDR2 SAAADI. The CDR3 loop is CASSESRGLGWHEQFF. The CDR3 nucleotides read TGCGCCAGCAGTGAGTCTAGAGGGTTAGGATGGCATGAGCAGTTCTTC.

This clonotype has at least ten counts. This chain joins TRBV27 and TRBJ2-2; maybe TRBD1 (5 bases). The CDR3 totals 14 residues. Germline V gene data show CDR1 as MNHEY and CDR2 as SMNVEV (reference sequence). Trimming removed 6 bases from V and 0 bases from J, with 8 bases in between. The CDR3 is CASSWGTNTGELFF. CDR3 DNA: TGTGCCAGCAGCTGGGGCACGAACACCGGGGAGCTGTTTTTT.

Ten or more counts support this clonotype. V is TRBV6-2 or TRBV6-3 and J is TRBJ1-1, with 9 positions matching TRBD1. This CDR3 spans 15 amino acids. Losses at the gene ends were 2 bases for V and 7 bases for J; bases not matched to a gene: 8. CDR1 and CDR2 from the germline V gene are MNHEY and SVGEGT. The CDR3 region is CASSYGTGRKYEAFF. The CDR3 nucleotides are TGTGCCAGCAGTTACGGGACAGGGAGGAAATATGAAGCTTTCTTT.

This clonotype was counted ten times or more. This CDR3 reads CASSPTGVGTEAFF. The CDR3 nucleotides read TGTGCCAGCAGTCCGACAGGGGTGGGCACTGAAGCTTTCTTT. This rearrangement joins TRBV12-3 or TRBV12-4 to TRBJ1-1; 8 bases map to TRBD1. With 5 bases clipped from V and 4 bases from J, the junction kept 6 bases outside the gene matches. The length of the CDR3 is 14 residues.

This clonotype was counted ten times or more. V gene TRBV7-6 combines with J gene TRBJ2-5; no clear D. The CDR3 has 13 amino acids. The germline CDR1 and CDR2 sequences are SGHVS and FNYEAQ. Trimming stripped 1 base from V and 6 bases from J, with 9 bases between. Here the CDR3 DNA reads TGTGCCAGCAGCTTAGAGGCGGCGCAGACCCAGTACTTC. It translates to CASSLEAAQTQYF.

In this sample, this clonotype turned up many times. The chain is built from TRBV18 and TRBJ2-5, with D perhaps being TRBD1 or TRBD2 (5 bases each). Germline values: CDR1 KGHSH, CDR2 LQKENI. Trimming left V 3 bases short and J 1 base short, with 18 bases between. This CDR3 is built from 17 residues. This chain's CDR3 is CASSPGSRETLQETQYF. CDR3 sequence (DNA): TGTGCCAGCTCACCTGGGAGCAGGGAGACCCTCCAAGAGACCCAGTACTTC.

This clonotype was seen at least ten times. The chain links TRBV25-1 to TRBJ2-7; a weak D match, TRBD2 (5 bases). V shed 4 bases and J shed 3 bases, with 13 bases lying between them. From germline, CDR1 is MGHDK and CDR2 SYGVNS. The CDR3 sequence is 14 residues long. The CDR3 DNA reads TGTGCCAGCAGTGGTGCCGTCGGGGACTACGAGCAGTACTTC. Its protein is CASSGAVGDYEQYF.

This clonotype was recorded many times. For the CDR3, the DNA is TGTGCCAGCACCTACGGAGAACAGGACCACAATGAGCAGTTCTTC. Protein: CASTYGEQDHNEQFF. The V and J genes are TRBV6-2 or TRBV6-3 and TRBJ2-1; D perhaps matches TRBD1 (5 bases). V shed 7 bases and J shed 5 bases, with 18 bases lying between them. Germline lookup yields CDR1 MNHEY and CDR2 SVGEGT. This CDR3 is 15 amino acids long.

This clonotype was counted ten times or more. V gene TRBV7-2 combines with J gene TRBJ1-3; D is unresolved. The CDR3 spans 14 residues. The V gene lost 5 bases and the J gene lost 4 bases, with 12 bases spanning the gap. The germline V gene has CDR1 SGHTA and CDR2 FQGNSA. CDR3 nucleotide sequence: TGTGCCAGCAGCCGGCTCTACGCGGGAAACACCATATATTTT. It yields the protein CASSRLYAGNTIYF. Drawing the rest from reference TRBV7-2 and TRBJ1-3, the complete variable domain is GAGVSQSPSNKVTEKGKDVELRCDPISGHTALYWYRQSLGQGLEFLIYFQGNSAPDKSGLPSDRFSAERTGGSVSTLTIQRTQQEDSAVYLCASSRLYAGNTIYFGEGSWLTVV.